Following are 31 T cell receptor beta chains from one sample sequenced in a study of cytomegalovirus exposure and HLA in healthy donors. PCR used 60 Vbeta primers and 13 Jbeta primers. Profiled with immunoSEQ multiplex PCR; TCRdb holds only in-frame clones, not every one. Among about 200,000 clones listed, around 70% were seen once. The specimen sequenced was PBMCs. The receptors here all came from a man aged 40-50 years in good health and CMV-seropositive.

The chain links TRBV19 to TRBJ2-2; a weak D match, TRBD2 (6 bases). Germline V CDR1 and CDR2: LNHDA, SQIVND (reference sequence). The V gene lost 10 bases and the J gene lost 1 base, with 7 bases spanning the gap. The CDR3 is 12 amino acids. For the CDR3, the DNA is TGTGCCATCGGGAGGAACACCGGGGAGCTGTTTTTT. It is translated as CAIGRNTGELFF.

The chain joins TRBV6-6 to TRBJ2-6; no definite D call. Trimming left V 4 bases short and J 2 bases short, with 9 bases between. CDR3 size: 15 residues. CDR1 and CDR2 (germline): MNHNY, SVGAGI (reference sequence). The CDR3 DNA follows: TGTGCCAGCAGTTCCGAAGTAGCTGGGGCCAACGTCCTGACTTTC. Its translation: CASSSEVAGANVLTF.

The CDR3 DNA reads as TGTGCCAGCAGTAAAACCGACAGTTCCTACGAGCAGTACTTC. It specifies CASSKTDSSYEQYF. V usage is TRBV6-5 and J usage is TRBJ2-5; D possibly corresponds to TRBD1 (5 bases). The J call is uncertain, as TRBJ2-7 better fits the DNA end. The germline V gene encodes CDR1 MNHEY and CDR2 SVGAGI. This CDR3 has 14 residues.

This chain links TRBV27 with TRBJ2-7, with 8 bases that match TRBD1. After removal of 5 bases from V and 0 bases from J, the junction contained 9 bases not matched to a gene. The CDR3 has 16 amino acids. Germline CDR1 and CDR2: MNHEY and SMNVEV (reference sequence). The CDR3 coding sequence is TGTGCCAGCAGTGGAGGGACAGGAAAGAGCTCCTACGAGCAGTACTTC. As protein: CASSGGTGKSSYEQYF.

This clone was seen more than once but under ten times. V gene TRBV5-6 combines with J gene TRBJ2-6; maybe TRBD1 (5 bases). Between the trimmed V and J ends, which lost 7 bases and 0 bases, there was a span of 14 bases. The V gene's germline CDR1 is SGHDT and CDR2 YYEEEE. This CDR3 is built from 16 residues. CDR3: CASDRPGTSGANVLTF. The CDR3 DNA reads TGTGCCAGCGACAGACCAGGAACCTCTGGGGCCAACGTCCTGACTTTC. Looking up the rest from reference TRBV5-6 and TRBJ2-6 gives the full variable domain: DAGVTQSPTHLIKTRGQQVTLRCSPKSGHDTVSWYQQALGQGPQFIFQYYEEEERQRGNFPDRFSGHQFPNYSSELNVNALLLGDSALYLCASDRPGTSGANVLTFGAGSRLTVL.

This clone was picked up a small number of times. The V and J genes are TRBV18 and TRBJ2-7; possible D gene TRBD1, 6 bases. CDR1 and CDR2 (germline): KGHSH, LQKENI. Trimming removed 0 bases at V and 9 bases at J, with 12 bases between. This CDR3 has 13 residues. CDR3 loop: CASSPPRQVVQYF. DNA for the CDR3: TGTGCCAGCTCACCACCAAGACAGGTGGTGCAGTACTTC.

The chain couples TRBV6-5 to TRBJ2-1; weak D call: TRBD1 (6 bases). Between the trimmed V and J ends, which lost 6 bases and 2 bases, there was a span of 14 bases. This CDR3 is built from 15 residues. Germline assignment: CDR1 MNHEY and CDR2 SVGAGI. The CDR3 sequence: CASRPGRGPYNEQFF. CDR3 coding DNA: TGTGCCAGCAGACCTGGCAGGGGCCCCTACAATGAGCAGTTCTTC.

The V call is TRBV5-1, the J call TRBJ1-2; 9 bases fit TRBD1. CDR1 and CDR2 from the germline V gene are SGHRS and YFSETQ. The V segment lost 4 bases and the J segment 8 bases; nucleotides outside the gene matches: 15. The CDR3 consists of 16 residues. CDR3: CASSPRGGQGVKGYTF. The DNA for the CDR3 is TGCGCCAGCAGCCCACGGGGGGGACAGGGAGTGAAAGGCTACACCTTC.

The rearrangement joins TRBV18 to TRBJ1-1; unclear D gene. Germline CDR1 reads KGHSH; CDR2 reads LQKENI. The length of the CDR3 is 12 residues. The ends were cut back, 3 bases at V and 4 bases at J, with 6 bases in the middle. The CDR3 spells CASSPGFTEAFF. The CDR3 region has the DNA TGTGCCAGCTCACCCGGGTTCACTGAAGCTTTCTTT.

V usage is TRBV19 and J usage is TRBJ1-5, with D hard to call. The V gene lost 2 bases and the J gene lost 9 bases, with 11 bases spanning the gap. From germline, CDR1 is LNHDA and CDR2 SQIVND (reference sequence). There are 13 residues in the CDR3. The CDR3 nucleotides are TGTGCCAGTAGTATACAGTCCCGTTGGCCCCAGCATTTT. Its translation is CASSIQSRWPQHF.

The rearrangement links TRBV4-3 to TRBJ1-3; no reliable D call. The CDR3 runs to 16 residues. Between the trimmed V and J ends, which lost 3 bases and 1 base, there was a span of 13 bases. Germline CDR1 and CDR2: LGHNA and YSLEER. The CDR3 spells CASSQGNGVSGNTIYF. The CDR3 nucleotides are TGCGCCAGCAGCCAGGGTAACGGAGTTTCTGGAAACACCATATATTTT.

CDR3 sequence reads: CASSVPVTGQGNYGYTF. The CDR3 DNA reads as TGTGCCAGCAGCGTTCCGGTCACGGGACAGGGTAACTATGGCTACACCTTC. The rearrangement links TRBV2 to TRBJ1-2, with 9 bases aligning to TRBD1. CDR3 length: 17 amino acids. The germline CDR1 and CDR2 sequences are SNHLY and FYNNEI. J was trimmed by 1 base and V by 6 bases; bases with no gene match: 12. Full variable domain (missing parts from reference TRBV2 and TRBJ1-2): EPEVTQTPSHQVTQMGQEVILRCVPISNHLYFYWYRQILGQKVEFLVSFYNNEISEKSEIFDDQFSVERPDGSNFTLKIRSTKLEDSAMYFCASSVPVTGQGNYGYTFGSGTRLTVV.

This clone showed up just a few times. The V call is TRBV6-1, the J call TRBJ2-5; TRBD2 aligns across 8 bases. CDR3 length: 14 amino acids. V trimming: 7 bases; J trimming: 4 bases; junction bases outside the gene matches: 8. Germline V gives CDR1 MNHNS, CDR2 SASEGT. In DNA form, the CDR3 reads TGTGCCAGCAAACCCGGGGGGGCTGTAGAGACCCAGTACTTC. This gives the protein CASKPGGAVETQYF.

This clone was observed a few times. This chain links TRBV4-3 with TRBJ2-7, with TRBD2 matching over 9 bases. The germline V gene encodes CDR1 LGHNA and CDR2 YSLEER. This CDR3 spans 15 amino acids. V gave up 2 bases and J gave up 0 bases; unmatched junction bases: 2. In nucleotides, the CDR3 is TGCGCCAGCAGCCAACGGACTAGCGTCTCCTACGAGCAGTACTTC. This gives the protein CASSQRTSVSYEQYF.

This chain joins TRBV5-6 and TRBJ2-3; 7 positions match TRBD1. The CDR3 is 15 residues long. Trimming at V came to 3 bases and at J to 4 bases, leaving 8 bases not matched to a gene. CDR1 and CDR2 (germline): SGHDT, YYEEEE. The CDR3 sequence: CASSWTPQGSDTQYF. Written as DNA, the CDR3 is TGTGCCAGCAGCTGGACACCACAGGGGTCAGATACGCAGTATTTT.

The chain employs TRBV6-1 and TRBJ2-7; D possibly corresponds to TRBD2 (5 bases). Trimming shortened V by 6 bases and J by 4 bases, and 10 bases separated the two germline ends. The V gene's germline CDR1 is MNHNS and CDR2 SASEGT. CDR3 size: 12 residues. Here the CDR3 reads CASSALVYEQYF. The CDR3 DNA reads as TGTGCCAGCAGCGCACTAGTATACGAGCAGTACTTC.

This clone was detected a few times. The chain links TRBV7-9 to TRBJ2-3; D is possibly TRBD1 (5 bases). V shed 3 bases and J shed 2 bases, with 15 bases lying between them. Germline V CDR1 and CDR2: SEHNR, FQNEAQ (reference sequence). The CDR3 is 16 amino acids. The CDR3 loop reads CASSFGMGLYTDTQYF. The CDR3 DNA reads as TGTGCCAGCAGCTTCGGTATGGGGCTTTACACAGATACGCAGTATTTT.

CDR3 loop: CASSLEAADEQFF. The CDR3 DNA sequence: TGTGCCAGCAGCTTGGAAGCTGCGGATGAGCAGTTCTTC. The chain carries TRBV5-6 and TRBJ2-1; D gene unclear. This CDR3 contains 13 residues. In germline, CDR1 is SGHDT, CDR2 YYEEEE. The V and J ends lost 0 bases and 8 bases respectively, with 9 bases between them. The full variable domain, its missing parts supplied by reference TRBV5-6 and TRBJ2-1, is DAGVTQSPTHLIKTRGQQVTLRCSPKSGHDTVSWYQQALGQGPQFIFQYYEEEERQRGNFPDRFSGHQFPNYSSELNVNALLLGDSALYLCASSLEAADEQFFGPGTRLTVL.

This sequence joins TRBV27 and TRBJ1-2; 9 bases match TRBD1. The V segment lost 4 bases and the J segment 6 bases; nucleotides outside the gene matches: 6. Germline V gene sequence: CDR1 MNHEY, CDR2 SMNVEV (reference sequence). This CDR3 is 14 amino acids long. CDR3 sequence: CASSSQQGADGYTF. CDR3 DNA: TGTGCCAGCAGTTCCCAACAGGGGGCGGATGGCTACACCTTC.

Notes on this clone: An end of the junction does not agree with germline; a read error may underlie this. The chain joins TRBV7-9 to TRBJ2-7; 10 positions match TRBD1. Germline V gene lookup returns CDR1 SEHNR and CDR2 FQNEAQ (reference sequence). This CDR3 contains 16 residues. The CDR3 bases are TGTTCCAGCAGCTTAGCCGAGACAGGGGGCTACTACGAGCAGTACTTC. This codes for CSSSLAETGGYYEQYF.

This sequence joins TRBV9 and TRBJ2-7; D remains unclear. CDR1 SGDLS and CDR2 YYNGEE come from the germline V gene. V was clipped by 0 bases and J by 2 bases, with 12 bases between them. The length of the CDR3 is 15 residues. The CDR3 sequence is CASSVDASGPYEQYF. The CDR3, as DNA: TGTGCCAGCAGCGTAGATGCCTCAGGCCCCTACGAGCAGTACTTC.

In this sample, this clone turned up a few times. The rearrangement joins TRBV6-6 to TRBJ2-1, with 7 bases that match TRBD1. Germline V CDR1 and CDR2: MNHNY, SVGAGI (reference sequence). The CDR3 is 13 amino acids. V lost 6 bases, J lost 4 bases, and 3 bases stayed unmatched. The CDR3 DNA reads as TGTGCCAGCAGCCCGGACAGGTACAATGAGCAGTTCTTC. It is translated as CASSPDRYNEQFF.

V and J are TRBV10-3 and TRBJ1-2, with a tentative D call TRBD1 (5 bases). Trimming cost V 10 bases and J 0 bases, with 15 bases left between them. Germline V gene sequence: CDR1 ENHRY, CDR2 SYGVKD. The CDR3 consists of 14 residues. The chain's CDR3 is CATLTDPANYGYTF. DNA of the CDR3: TGTGCCACCCTGACAGATCCGGCTAACTATGGCTACACCTTC.

The chain joins TRBV4-3 to TRBJ2-3; the match to TRBD2 covers 15 bases. V shed 0 bases, J shed 0 bases, and the junction held 7 bases outside the gene matches. The CDR3 covers 20 residues. Germline V gene sequence: CDR1 LGHNA, CDR2 YSLEER. The CDR3 DNA sequence: TGCGCCAGCAGCCAAGAAGGACTAGCGGGGGGGCCCTCCAGCACAGATACGCAGTATTTT. Its protein product is CASSQEGLAGGPSSTDTQYF.

This clone has only a few counts. The chain uses TRBV2 and TRBJ1-2; no definite D call. Trimming took 8 bases from V and 2 from J, leaving 9 bases between them. CDR3 length equals 12 residues. Germline CDR1 SNHLY, CDR2 FYNNEI. The chain's CDR3 is CASGETNYGYTF. The CDR3, as DNA: TGTGCCAGCGGCGAGACAAACTATGGCTACACCTTC.

A single count supports this clone. The chain links TRBV4-1 to TRBJ1-2; 9 positions agree with TRBD1. The J segment lost 4 bases and the V segment lost 1 base, leaving 7 bases of the junction unmatched. This CDR3 is built from 16 residues. Germline CDR1 and CDR2: MGHRA and YSYEKL. The DNA of the CDR3 is TGCGCCAGCAGCCAAGTGTCGGGACAGGGTCCCTATGGCTACACCTTC. Protein sequence: CASSQVSGQGPYGYTF.

The chain is built from TRBV6-1 and TRBJ2-3, with TRBD2 identical over 11 bases. Germline V gene lookup returns CDR1 MNHNS and CDR2 SASEGT. CDR3 length equals 15 residues. V gave up 6 bases and J gave up 3 bases; unmatched junction bases: 5. The CDR3 DNA reads as TGTGCCAGCAGAGCTAGCGGGGGGCGTACAGATACGCAGTATTTT. Encoded protein: CASRASGGRTDTQYF.

This clone showed up just a few times. The chain uses TRBV2 and TRBJ1-5, with D unresolved. This CDR3 comprises 14 residues. Germline CDR1 and CDR2: SNHLY and FYNNEI. V lost 8 bases, J lost 7 bases, and 18 bases lay in between. This CDR3 reads CASGLTGEGQPQHF. DNA of the CDR3: TGTGCCAGCGGATTGACCGGCGAGGGACAGCCCCAGCATTTT.

The rearrangement links TRBV11-2 to TRBJ2-1, with TRBD2 identical over 9 bases. In germline, CDR1 is SGHAT, CDR2 FQNNGV. The V segment lost 1 base and the J segment 2 bases; nucleotides outside the gene matches: 3. The CDR3 is 16 amino acids. The CDR3 spells CASSLGLAGPYNEQFF. The CDR3 nucleotides are TGTGCCAGCAGCTTAGGCCTAGCGGGACCCTACAATGAGCAGTTCTTC.

The rearrangement links TRBV5-8 to TRBJ1-4; no clear D. Trimming pared 3 bases from V and 8 bases from J, leaving 8 bases between. CDR1 is SGHTS, CDR2 YDEGEE, per germline. The CDR3 is 12 amino acids. CDR3 residues: CASSSTGEKLFF. The CDR3 region has the DNA TGTGCCAGCAGCTCCACGGGGGAAAAACTGTTTTTT. Using reference TRBV5-8 and TRBJ1-4 for the parts outside the CDR3, the full variable domain is EAGVTQSPTHLIKTRGQQATLRCSPISGHTSVYWYQQALGLGLQFLLWYDEGEERNRGNFPPRFSGRQFPNYSSELNVNALELEDSALYLCASSSTGEKLFFGSGTQLSVL.

The chain employs TRBV25-1 and TRBJ2-7, with TRBD1 matching 7 bases. V lost 4 bases, J lost 4 bases, and 4 bases stayed unmatched. Germline V gene data show CDR1 as MGHDK and CDR2 as SYGVNS. The CDR3 is 13 residues long. Written as DNA, the CDR3 is TGTGCCAGCAGTGGCCCGACAGGGTACGAGCAGTACTTC. This gives the protein CASSGPTGYEQYF.